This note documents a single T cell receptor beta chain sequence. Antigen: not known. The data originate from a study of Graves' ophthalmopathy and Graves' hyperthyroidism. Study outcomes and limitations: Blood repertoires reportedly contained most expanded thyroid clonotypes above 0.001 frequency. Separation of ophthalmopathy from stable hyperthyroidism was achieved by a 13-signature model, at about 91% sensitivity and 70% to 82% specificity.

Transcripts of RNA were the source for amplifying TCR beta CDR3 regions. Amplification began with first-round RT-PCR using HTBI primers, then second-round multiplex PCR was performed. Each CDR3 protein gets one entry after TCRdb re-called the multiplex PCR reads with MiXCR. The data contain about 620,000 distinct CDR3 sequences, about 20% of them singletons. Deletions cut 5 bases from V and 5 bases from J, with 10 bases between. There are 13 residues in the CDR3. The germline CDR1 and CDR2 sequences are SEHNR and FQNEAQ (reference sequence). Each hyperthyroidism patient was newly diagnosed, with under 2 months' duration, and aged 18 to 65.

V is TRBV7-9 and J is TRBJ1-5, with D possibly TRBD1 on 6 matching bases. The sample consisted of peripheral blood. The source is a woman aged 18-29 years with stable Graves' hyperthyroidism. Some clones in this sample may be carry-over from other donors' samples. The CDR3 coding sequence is TGTGCCAGCAGCGGGGGGGCTCATCAGCCCCAGCATTTT. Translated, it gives CASSGGAHQPQHF.